Shown below are 25 T cell receptor beta chains from a single sample sequenced in a study of blood T cells in healthy people across ages (dated by TCRdb to the mid-2010s). Library method: 5' RACE. The sequencing machine was an Illumina HiSeq 2500. A second PCR of roughly 7 to 11 cycles was performed with a sample-barcoded 5' primer and a J-beta primer mix. In TCRdb, the public reads were trimmed at Q25 with fastp and aligned with MiXCR, with productive beta chains retained. Every CDR3 protein is listed once, alongside the most common genes and DNA of its rows. Here the sample has around 1,000,000 distinct CDR3 sequences; approximately 25% occur a single time. About 0.69% of the sample goes to the ten largest clones. The sample also formed part of further work on T cells of mothers and their children.

The sample was blood. Receptors originate from a girl aged 2-15 years in good health.

This clonotype was detected only a few times. The chain has TRBV10-3 and TRBJ2-7; D is unclear. CDR1 and CDR2 (germline): ENHRY, SYGVKD. The CDR3 is made up of 14 amino acids. Trimming shortened V by 1 base and J by 7 bases, and 14 bases separated the two germline ends. Here the CDR3 DNA reads TGTGCCATCAGTGAGTTGGTTCTTTTGGGAGAGCAGTACTTC. Translating it yields CAISELVLLGEQYF.

This clonotype was recorded a few times. The chain employs TRBV6-1 and TRBJ2-7; 11 bases agree with TRBD2. Germline loops: CDR1 MNHNS, CDR2 SASEGT. The V segment lost 6 bases and the J segment 3 bases; nucleotides outside the gene matches: 10. This CDR3 contains 16 residues. The CDR3 DNA follows: TGTGCCAGCAGCCACGAAAGACTAGCGGGAAGCTACGAGCAGTACTTC. Protein: CASSHERLAGSYEQYF.

V is TRBV28 and J is TRBJ2-5; D call uncertain. From germline, CDR1 is MDHEN and CDR2 SYDVKM. This CDR3 is built from 13 residues. V was pared by 4 bases and J by 4 bases, with 10 bases between. The CDR3 protein is CASSYREVETQYF. The CDR3 region has the DNA TGTGCCAGCAGTTATAGGGAAGTAGAGACCCAGTACTTC.

Here the CDR3 DNA reads TGTGCCAGCAGCCTTTATTCAGAAAACATTCAGTACTTC. This encodes CASSLYSENIQYF. This chain joins TRBV7-2 and TRBJ2-4, with D unclear. Germline V lookup: CDR1 SGHTA, CDR2 FQGNSA. The length of the CDR3 is 13 residues. With 5 bases removed from V and 5 bases from J, the gap between germline ends came to 10 bases.

About this clonotype: This may be a read error: a much more frequent sequence differs by one nucleotide. In DNA form, the CDR3 reads TGTGCCAGCAGCTCGGGACAGGGGGCCCCTGAAGTTTTCTTT. Protein: CASSSGQGAPEVFF. The chain links TRBV12-3 or TRBV12-4 to TRBJ1-1; 12 bases match TRBD1. The CDR3 sequence is 14 residues long.

This clonotype was seen a few times. V and J are TRBV4-3 and TRBJ1-2; TRBD1 aligns across 7 bases. The V gene end was trimmed by 0 bases and the J gene end by 8 bases; junction bases not matched to a gene: 3. Germline CDR1 reads LGHNA; CDR2 reads YSLEER. The length of the CDR3 is 13 residues. The CDR3 DNA reads TGCGCCAGCAGCCAAGATATGACAGGGGGCTACACCTTC. Protein: CASSQDMTGGYTF.

The chain has TRBV28 and TRBJ2-5; TRBD1 is a possible D gene (5 bases). The CDR3 runs to 13 residues. Germline V lookup: CDR1 MDHEN, CDR2 SYDVKM. Trimming took 3 bases from V and 3 from J, leaving 8 bases between them. The CDR3 DNA sequence: TGTGCCAGCAGTTTTAACAGGAAAGAGACCCAGTACTTC. Its protein product is CASSFNRKETQYF.

This clonotype was counted a few times. The CDR3 nucleotides are TGTGCCAGCAGCTTATTGTCGGAGGGGCCCTCCTATAATTCACCCCTCCACTTT. Amino acids: CASSLLSEGPSYNSPLHF. The chain couples TRBV7-6 to TRBJ1-6, with D maybe TRBD1 (5 bases). V lost 2 bases, J lost 0 bases, and 14 bases lay in between. This CDR3 has 18 residues. Germline V gene sequence: CDR1 SGHVS, CDR2 FNYEAQ.

This clonotype was counted a few times. This chain uses TRBV28 with TRBJ1-1; the D gene is possibly TRBD1 (5 bases). V lost 1 base to trimming and J lost 1 base, with 10 bases between them. Looked up from germline, CDR1 is MDHEN and CDR2 is SYDVKM. This CDR3 has 15 residues. CDR3 in DNA: TGTGCCAGCAGTTTATTTGGGGGTTCGAACACTGAAGCTTTCTTT. It translates to CASSLFGGSNTEAFF. Based on the CDR3 plus reference TRBV28 and TRBJ1-1, the full variable domain is DVKVTQSSRYLVKRTGEKVFLECVQDMDHENMFWYRQDPGLGLRLIYFSYDVKMKEKGDIPEGYSVSREKKERFSLILESASTNQTSMYLCASSLFGGSNTEAFFGQGTRLTVV.

The chain combines TRBV6-5 with TRBJ2-2; D call uncertain. CDR1 is MNHEY and CDR2 is SVGAGI in the germline V gene. V shed 0 bases and J shed 6 bases, with 8 bases lying between them. The CDR3 runs to 14 residues. Written as DNA, the CDR3 is TGTGCCAGCAGTTACTCAAGCTTCCCCGGGGAGCTGTTTTTT. Translation gives CASSYSSFPGELFF.

This clonotype was counted a few times. This chain joins TRBV4-3 and TRBJ2-1; 9 positions agree with TRBD1. The tail of the sequence fits TRBJ2-7 better, so the J call may be wrong. Germline CDR1 is LGHNA and CDR2 is YSLEER. The CDR3 is 15 amino acids. The CDR3 region is CASSQEGTGYYEQYF. DNA for the CDR3: TGCGCCAGCAGCCAAGAGGGGACAGGGTACTACGAGCAGTACTTC.

This clonotype appeared a few times. This chain joins TRBV6-2 or TRBV6-3 and TRBJ2-7; D unresolved. The J call may be wrong; the DNA end is better matched by TRBJ1-2. The CDR3 runs to 11 residues. Germline V gene lookup returns CDR1 MNHEY and CDR2 SVGEGT. The CDR3 loop is CASKTAGSYTF. The CDR3 DNA follows: TGTGCCAGCAAGACCGCGGGTAGCTACACCTTC.

This clonotype has just a few counts. The chain couples TRBV7-9 to TRBJ2-6, with D perhaps TRBD2 (5 bases). The CDR3 contains 19 residues. Trimming removed 10 bases from V and 0 bases from J, with 25 bases in between. Germline V gene data show CDR1 as SEHNR and CDR2 as FQNEAQ (reference sequence). The CDR3 nucleotides are TGTGCCACCCAACTAATGACGGGGTTCGGTGGCTCTGGGGCCAACGTCCTGACTTTC. The encoded protein is CATQLMTGFGGSGANVLTF.

The chain employs TRBV7-2 and TRBJ2-7; a possible D gene is TRBD1 (5 bases). Germline CDR1 reads SGHTA; CDR2 reads FQGNSA. CDR3 length equals 15 residues. V was pared by 3 bases and J by 6 bases, with 18 bases between. The CDR3 bases are TGTGCCAGCAGCTTTTCAGTGGGGCCGGGTACCGAGCAGTACTTC. Protein sequence: CASSFSVGPGTEQYF.

The genes are TRBV28 and TRBJ1-5; weak D call: TRBD1 (6 bases). Germline CDR1 MDHEN, CDR2 SYDVKM. V lost 6 bases and J lost 0, with 21 bases in between. The CDR3 totals 18 residues. Here the CDR3 DNA reads TGTGCCAGCAGCCGAAGGAGGGGGGATTTATATAGCAATCAGCCCCAGCATTTT. This translates into CASSRRRGDLYSNQPQHF.

The chain combines TRBV9 with TRBJ2-5, with unresolved D. The CDR3 length is 15 residues. The V end lost 0 bases, the J end lost 5 bases, and 14 bases lay between the germline ends. Germline V lookup: CDR1 SGDLS, CDR2 YYNGEE. The CDR3 DNA reads as TGTGCCAGCAGCGTAGGGAAAAAGGGTGCTGAGACCCAGTACTTC. Residues: CASSVGKKGAETQYF. The variable domain in full, with the rest retrieved from reference TRBV9 and TRBJ2-5, is DSGVTQTPKHLITATGQRVTLRCSPRSGDLSVYWYQQSLDQGLQFLIQYYNGEERAKGNILERFSAQQFPDLHSELNLSSLELGDSALYFCASSVGKKGAETQYFGPGTRLLVL.

This clonotype was seen only a few times. The chain uses TRBV10-3 and TRBJ1-2; D call uncertain. V lost 10 bases and J 7 bases, leaving 16 bases between the germline ends. Germline CDR1 reads ENHRY; CDR2 reads SYGVKD. This CDR3 spans 12 amino acids. The CDR3 bases are TGTGCCACCCGCTTCTCGGCGGGTGGCTACACCTTC. Encoded protein: CATRFSAGGYTF.

The genes are TRBV12-3 or TRBV12-4 and TRBJ1-1; 7 nucleotides agree with TRBD1. The length of the CDR3 is 16 residues. Unmatched junction bases numbered 10, after V lost 6 bases and J lost 0 bases. The CDR3: CASSQKRTGLNTEAFF. DNA for the CDR3: TGTGCCAGCAGCCAAAAGAGGACAGGACTGAACACTGAAGCTTTCTTT.

The chain employs TRBV29-1 and TRBJ2-6, with unresolved D. Looked up from germline, CDR1 is SQVTM and CDR2 is ANQGSEA. The CDR3 is 12 amino acids. The V end lost 8 bases, the J end lost 1 base, and 6 bases lay between the germline ends. The CDR3 DNA follows: TGCAGCTTCACATCTGGGGCCAACGTCCTGACTTTC. Translating gives CSFTSGANVLTF. Full variable domain (remainder filled in from reference TRBV29-1 and TRBJ2-6): SAVISQKPSRDICQRGTSLTIQCQVDSQVTMMFWYRQQPGQSLTLIATANQGSEATYESGFVIDKFPISRPNLTFSTLTVSNMSPEDSSIYLCSFTSGANVLTFGAGSRLTVL.

The chain recombines TRBV7-9 with TRBJ2-5, with 7 bases fitting TRBD1. CDR1 is SEHNR and CDR2 is FQNEAQ in the germline V gene (reference sequence). Trimming removed 1 base from V and 2 bases from J; junction bases left unmatched: 4. The CDR3 covers 15 residues. CDR3 sequence: CASSLEGTVQETQYF. CDR3 DNA: TGTGCCAGCAGCTTAGAGGGGACAGTTCAAGAGACCCAGTACTTC.

The V gene is TRBV28, the J gene TRBJ2-6, with D possibly TRBD1 on 6 matching bases. Germline-derived CDR1 and CDR2 are MDHEN and SYDVKM. Trimming removed 6 bases at V and 4 bases at J, with 13 bases between. This CDR3 is 15 amino acids long. CDR3: CASSRPGVGANVLTF. Written as DNA, the CDR3 is TGTGCCAGCAGCCGCCCAGGGGTAGGGGCCAACGTCCTGACTTTC.

The chain couples TRBV5-1 to TRBJ2-1; D not resolved. This CDR3 region has 17 residues. The V gene's germline CDR1 is SGHRS and CDR2 YFSETQ. V was shortened by 0 bases and J by 5 bases, with 18 bases between the two germline ends. In nucleotides, the CDR3 is TGCGCCAGCAGCTTGGAACAATTTGCCTCTCTGGACAATGAGCAGTTCTTC. Its protein is CASSLEQFASLDNEQFF.

The chain has TRBV10-3 and TRBJ2-1; possible D gene TRBD2, 5 bases. Trimming stripped 0 bases from V and 5 bases from J, with 14 bases between. This CDR3 is built from 16 residues. Per germline, CDR1 ENHRY and CDR2 SYGVKD. The CDR3 coding sequence is TGTGCCATCAGTGAGTCGACTTCGGGATATAACAATGAGCAGTTCTTC. This codes for CAISESTSGYNNEQFF.

The chain is built from TRBV10-3 and TRBJ1-2; possible D gene TRBD1, 5 bases. The CDR3 contains 13 residues. The germline V and J ends were trimmed by 7 bases and 6 bases, with 15 bases remaining between them. The germline V gene encodes CDR1 ENHRY and CDR2 SYGVKD. The CDR3 DNA sequence: TGTGCCATCACTAGGGACGGGCCAGATGGCTACACCTTC. This sequence encodes CAITRDGPDGYTF.

The chain employs TRBV5-6 and TRBJ2-3; D is perhaps TRBD2 (5 bases). Germline values: CDR1 SGHDT, CDR2 YYEEEE. Trimming took 4 bases from V and 1 from J, leaving 13 bases between them. This CDR3 comprises 15 residues. The CDR3 sequence is CASSVREVRTDTQYF. For the CDR3, the DNA is TGTGCCAGCAGCGTGAGGGAAGTCCGCACAGATACGCAGTATTTT. Drawing the rest from reference TRBV5-6 and TRBJ2-3, the complete variable domain is DAGVTQSPTHLIKTRGQQVTLRCSPKSGHDTVSWYQQALGQGPQFIFQYYEEEERQRGNFPDRFSGHQFPNYSSELNVNALLLGDSALYLCASSVREVRTDTQYFGPGTRLTVL.